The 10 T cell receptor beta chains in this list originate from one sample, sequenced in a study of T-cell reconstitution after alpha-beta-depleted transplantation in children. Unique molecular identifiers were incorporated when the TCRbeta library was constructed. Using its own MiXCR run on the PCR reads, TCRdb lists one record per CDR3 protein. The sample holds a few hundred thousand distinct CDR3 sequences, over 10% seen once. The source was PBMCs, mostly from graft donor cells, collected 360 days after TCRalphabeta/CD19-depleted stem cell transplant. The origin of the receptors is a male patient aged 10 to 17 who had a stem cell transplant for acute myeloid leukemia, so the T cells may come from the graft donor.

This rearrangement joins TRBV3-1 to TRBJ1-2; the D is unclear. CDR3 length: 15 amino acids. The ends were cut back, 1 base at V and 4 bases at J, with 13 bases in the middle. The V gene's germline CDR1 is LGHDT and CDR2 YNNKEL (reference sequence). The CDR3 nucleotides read TGTGCCAGCAGCCAAGGGCGGTCAGATCGCTATGGCTACACCTTC. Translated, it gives CASSQGRSDRYGYTF.

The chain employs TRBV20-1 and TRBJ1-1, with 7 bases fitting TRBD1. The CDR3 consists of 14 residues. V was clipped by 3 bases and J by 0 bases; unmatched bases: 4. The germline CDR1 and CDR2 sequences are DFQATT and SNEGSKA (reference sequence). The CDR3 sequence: CSASPTGLNTEAFF. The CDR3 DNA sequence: TGCAGTGCTAGTCCGACAGGGTTGAACACTGAAGCTTTCTTT.

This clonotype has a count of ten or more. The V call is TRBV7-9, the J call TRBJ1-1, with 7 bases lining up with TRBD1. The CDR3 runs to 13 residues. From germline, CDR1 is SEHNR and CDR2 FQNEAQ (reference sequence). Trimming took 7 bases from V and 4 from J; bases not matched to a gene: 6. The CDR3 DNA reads TGTGCCAGCACCGAGGGACAGACCACTGAAGCTTTCTTT. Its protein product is CASTEGQTTEAFF.

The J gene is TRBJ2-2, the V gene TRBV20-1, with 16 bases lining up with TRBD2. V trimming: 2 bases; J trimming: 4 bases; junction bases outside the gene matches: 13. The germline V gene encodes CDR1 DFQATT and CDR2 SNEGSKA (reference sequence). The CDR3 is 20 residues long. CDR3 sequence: CSARRPGTSGRAVSTGELFF. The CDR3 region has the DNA TGCAGTGCTAGAAGACCCGGGACTAGCGGGAGGGCCGTCAGCACCGGGGAGCTGTTTTTT.

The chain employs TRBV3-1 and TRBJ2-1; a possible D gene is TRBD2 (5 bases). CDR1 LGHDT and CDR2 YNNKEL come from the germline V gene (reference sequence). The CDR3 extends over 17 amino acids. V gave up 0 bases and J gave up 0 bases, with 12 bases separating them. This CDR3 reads CASSQDRAGSSYNEQFF. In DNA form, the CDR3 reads TGTGCCAGCAGCCAAGATAGGGCGGGCAGCTCCTACAATGAGCAGTTCTTC.

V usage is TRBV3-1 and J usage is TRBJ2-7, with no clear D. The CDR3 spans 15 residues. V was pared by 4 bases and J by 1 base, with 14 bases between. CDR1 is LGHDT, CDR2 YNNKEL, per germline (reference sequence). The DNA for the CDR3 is TGTGCCAGCAGCCCAAATACCCTATCTTCCTACGAGCAGTACTTC. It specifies CASSPNTLSSYEQYF.

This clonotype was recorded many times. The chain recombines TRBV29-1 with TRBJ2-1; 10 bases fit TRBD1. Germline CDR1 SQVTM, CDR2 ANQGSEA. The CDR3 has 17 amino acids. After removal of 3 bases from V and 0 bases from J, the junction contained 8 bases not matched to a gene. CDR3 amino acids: CSVDGTGASYSYNEQFF. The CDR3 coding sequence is TGCAGCGTTGATGGGACAGGGGCGTCCTACTCCTACAATGAGCAGTTCTTC.

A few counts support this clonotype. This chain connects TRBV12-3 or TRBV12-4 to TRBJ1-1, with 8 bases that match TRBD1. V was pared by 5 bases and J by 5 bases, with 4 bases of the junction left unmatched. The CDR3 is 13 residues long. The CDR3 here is CASSGQGRTEAFF. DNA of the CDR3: TGTGCCAGCAGTGGACAGGGTCGGACTGAAGCTTTCTTT.

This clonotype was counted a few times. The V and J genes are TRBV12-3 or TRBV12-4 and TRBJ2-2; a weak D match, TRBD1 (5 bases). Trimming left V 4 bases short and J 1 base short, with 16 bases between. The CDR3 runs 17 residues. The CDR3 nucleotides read TGTGCCAGCAGTTGGGGCGGCCCTCTTGAGAACACCGGGGAGCTGTTTTTT. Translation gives CASSWGGPLENTGELFF.

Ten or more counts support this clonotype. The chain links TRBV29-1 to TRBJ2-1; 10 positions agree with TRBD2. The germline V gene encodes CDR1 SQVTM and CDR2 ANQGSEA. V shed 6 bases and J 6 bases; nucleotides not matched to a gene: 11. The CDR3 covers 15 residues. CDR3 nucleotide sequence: TGCAGCGTCCCGGGCGGACTAGCGGCTTTCAATGAGCAGTTCTTC. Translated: CSVPGGLAAFNEQFF.